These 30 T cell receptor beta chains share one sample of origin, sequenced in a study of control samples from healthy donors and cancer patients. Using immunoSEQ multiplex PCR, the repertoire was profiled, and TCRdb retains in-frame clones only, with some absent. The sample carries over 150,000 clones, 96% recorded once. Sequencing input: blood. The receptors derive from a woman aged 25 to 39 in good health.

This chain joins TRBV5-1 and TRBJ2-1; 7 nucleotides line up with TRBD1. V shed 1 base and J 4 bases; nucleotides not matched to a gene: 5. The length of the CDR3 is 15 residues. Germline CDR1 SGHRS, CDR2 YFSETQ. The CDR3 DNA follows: TGCGCCAGCAGCTTGACAGGGGAGATGTACAATGAGCAGTTCTTC. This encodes CASSLTGEMYNEQFF.

This CDR3 is CASSDWDSPLQFF. The CDR3 region has the DNA TGTGCCAGCAGTGACTGGGACAGCCCTTTGCAGTTCTTC. This sequence joins TRBV27 and TRBJ2-1; 7 bases line up with TRBD1. V gave up 5 bases and J gave up 12 bases; unmatched junction bases: 10. CDR1 is MNHEY, CDR2 SMNVEV, per germline (reference sequence). CDR3 length: 13 amino acids.

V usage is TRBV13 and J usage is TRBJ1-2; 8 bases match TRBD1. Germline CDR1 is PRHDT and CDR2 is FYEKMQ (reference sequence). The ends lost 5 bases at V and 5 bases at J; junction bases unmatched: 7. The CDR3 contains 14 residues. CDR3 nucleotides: TGTGCCAGCAGCACAAGGGACAGGATGTATGGCTACACCTTC. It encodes CASSTRDRMYGYTF.

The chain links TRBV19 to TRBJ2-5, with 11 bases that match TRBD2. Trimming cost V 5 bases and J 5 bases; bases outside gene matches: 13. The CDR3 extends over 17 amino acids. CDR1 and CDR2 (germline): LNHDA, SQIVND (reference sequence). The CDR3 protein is CASSGGTSGALGETQYF. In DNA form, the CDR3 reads TGTGCCAGTAGTGGAGGGACTAGCGGAGCACTCGGGGAGACCCAGTACTTC.

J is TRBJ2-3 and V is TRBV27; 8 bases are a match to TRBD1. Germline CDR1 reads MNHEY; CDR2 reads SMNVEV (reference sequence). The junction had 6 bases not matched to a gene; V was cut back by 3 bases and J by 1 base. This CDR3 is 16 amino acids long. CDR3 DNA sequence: TGTGCCAGCAGTTTCGATAGGACAGGGCGCACAGATACGCAGTATTTT. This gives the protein CASSFDRTGRTDTQYF.

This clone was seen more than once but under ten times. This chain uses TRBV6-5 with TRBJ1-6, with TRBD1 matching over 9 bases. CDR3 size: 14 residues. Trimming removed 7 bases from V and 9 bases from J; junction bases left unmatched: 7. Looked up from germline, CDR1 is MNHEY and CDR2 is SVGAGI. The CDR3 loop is CASNVQGASSPLHF. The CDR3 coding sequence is TGTGCCAGCAACGTACAGGGGGCAAGTTCACCCCTCCACTTT.

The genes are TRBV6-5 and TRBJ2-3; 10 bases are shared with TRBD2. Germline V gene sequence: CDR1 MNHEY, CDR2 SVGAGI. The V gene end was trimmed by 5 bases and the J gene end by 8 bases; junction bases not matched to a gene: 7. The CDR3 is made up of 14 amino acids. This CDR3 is CASSKRGGASTQYF. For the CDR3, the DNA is TGTGCCAGCAGTAAGCGGGGGGGCGCAAGTACGCAGTATTTT.

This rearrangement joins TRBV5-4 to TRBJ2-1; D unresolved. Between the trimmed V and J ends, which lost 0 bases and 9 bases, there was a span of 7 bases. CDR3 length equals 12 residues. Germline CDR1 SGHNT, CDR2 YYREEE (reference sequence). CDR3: CASSLEKIEQFF. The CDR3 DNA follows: TGTGCCAGCAGCTTGGAGAAGATTGAGCAGTTCTTC.

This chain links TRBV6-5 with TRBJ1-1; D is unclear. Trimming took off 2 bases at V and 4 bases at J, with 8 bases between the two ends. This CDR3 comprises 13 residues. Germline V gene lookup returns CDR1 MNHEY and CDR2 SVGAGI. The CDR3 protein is CASSYRDGTEAFF. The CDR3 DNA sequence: TGTGCCAGCAGTTACAGGGATGGCACTGAAGCTTTCTTT.

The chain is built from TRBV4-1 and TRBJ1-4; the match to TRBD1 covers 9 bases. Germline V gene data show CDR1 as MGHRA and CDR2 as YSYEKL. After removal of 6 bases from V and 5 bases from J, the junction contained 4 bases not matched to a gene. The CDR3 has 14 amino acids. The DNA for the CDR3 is TGCGCCAGCAGGGACAGGGGAACAAATGAAAAACTGTTTTTT. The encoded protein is CASRDRGTNEKLFF.

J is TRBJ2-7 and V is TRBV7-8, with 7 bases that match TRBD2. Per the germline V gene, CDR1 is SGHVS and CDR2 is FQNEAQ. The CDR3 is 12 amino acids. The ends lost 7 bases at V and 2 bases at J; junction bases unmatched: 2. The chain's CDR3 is CASMGGTYEQYF. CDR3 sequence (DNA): TGTGCCAGCATGGGGGGGACCTACGAGCAGTACTTC.

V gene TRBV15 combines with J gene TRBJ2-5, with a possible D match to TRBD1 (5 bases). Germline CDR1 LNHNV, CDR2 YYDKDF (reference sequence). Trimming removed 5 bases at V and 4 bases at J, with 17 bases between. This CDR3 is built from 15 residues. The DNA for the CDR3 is TGTGCCACCAGCCCAACACGGCAGGGTCGAGAGACCCAGTACTTC. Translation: CATSPTRQGRETQYF.

The CDR3 coding sequence is TGTGCCAGTAGTACCATAGCGGACTCCTACAATGAGCAGTTCTTC. Amino acids: CASSTIADSYNEQFF. This chain uses TRBV19 with TRBJ2-1; D may be TRBD2 (6 bases). Trimming removed 4 bases from V and 0 bases from J, with 10 bases in between. Germline CDR1 is LNHDA and CDR2 is SQIVND (reference sequence). The CDR3 consists of 15 residues.

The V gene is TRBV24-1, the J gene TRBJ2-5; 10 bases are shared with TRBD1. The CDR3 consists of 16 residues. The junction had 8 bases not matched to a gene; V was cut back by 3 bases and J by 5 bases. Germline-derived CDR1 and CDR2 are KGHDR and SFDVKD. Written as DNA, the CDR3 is TGTGCCACCAGTGATACCAGGACAGGGGGGGTTGAGACCCAGTACTTC. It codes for CATSDTRTGGVETQYF.

In DNA form, the CDR3 reads TGCGCCAGCAGCTTGGTTGCTGGGACTATCTACGAGCAGTACTTC. Translation: CASSLVAGTIYEQYF. The J gene is TRBJ2-7, the V gene TRBV5-1; 7 nucleotides match TRBD2. The CDR3 extends over 15 amino acids. Germline trimming cut 0 bases from V and 3 bases from J; bases unmatched to any gene: 6. From germline, CDR1 is SGHRS and CDR2 YFSETQ.

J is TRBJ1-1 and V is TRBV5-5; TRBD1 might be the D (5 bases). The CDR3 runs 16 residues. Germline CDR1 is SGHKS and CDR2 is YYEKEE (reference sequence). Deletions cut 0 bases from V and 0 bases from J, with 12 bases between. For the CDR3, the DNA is TGTGCCAGCAGCTTGGTCCCAGGGCCCTTGAACACTGAAGCTTTCTTT. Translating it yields CASSLVPGPLNTEAFF.

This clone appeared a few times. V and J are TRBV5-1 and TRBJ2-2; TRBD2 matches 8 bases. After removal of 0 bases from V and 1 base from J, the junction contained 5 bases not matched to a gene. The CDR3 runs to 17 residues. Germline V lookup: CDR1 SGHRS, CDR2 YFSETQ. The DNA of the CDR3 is TGCGCCAGCAGCTTGGCCGGGGGGGTCCTGAACACCGGGGAGCTGTTTTTT. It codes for CASSLAGGVLNTGELFF.

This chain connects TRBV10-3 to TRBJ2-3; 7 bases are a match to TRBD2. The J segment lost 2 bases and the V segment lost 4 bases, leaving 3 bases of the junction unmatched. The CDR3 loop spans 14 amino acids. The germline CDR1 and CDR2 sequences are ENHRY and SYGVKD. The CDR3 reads CAISGGGLTDTQYF. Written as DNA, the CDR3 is TGTGCCATCAGTGGGGGGGGTCTCACAGATACGCAGTATTTT.

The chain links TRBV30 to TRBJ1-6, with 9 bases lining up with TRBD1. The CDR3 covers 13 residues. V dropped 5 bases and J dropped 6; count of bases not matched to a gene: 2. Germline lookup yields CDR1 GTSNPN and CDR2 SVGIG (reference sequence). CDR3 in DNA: TGTGCCTGGGGGACAGGGCTTAATTCACCCCTCCACTTT. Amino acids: CAWGTGLNSPLHF.

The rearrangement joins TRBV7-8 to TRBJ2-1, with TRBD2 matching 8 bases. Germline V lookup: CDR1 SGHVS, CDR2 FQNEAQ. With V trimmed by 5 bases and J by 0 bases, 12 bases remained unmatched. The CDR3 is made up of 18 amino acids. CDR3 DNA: TGTGCCAGCAGCCCAAGAGAGCGGGGGCTCCTCTCCTACAATGAGCAGTTCTTC. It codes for CASSPRERGLLSYNEQFF.

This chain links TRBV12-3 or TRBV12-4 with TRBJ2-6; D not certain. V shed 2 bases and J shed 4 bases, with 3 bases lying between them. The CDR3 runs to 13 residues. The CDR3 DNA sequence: TGTGCCAGCAGTTTATCGGGGGCCAACGTCCTGACTTTC. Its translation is CASSLSGANVLTF.

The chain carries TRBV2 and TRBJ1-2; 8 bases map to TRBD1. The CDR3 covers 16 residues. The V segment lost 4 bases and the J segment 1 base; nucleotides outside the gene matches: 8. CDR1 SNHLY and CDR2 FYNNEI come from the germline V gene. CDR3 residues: CASSAGQGVRNYGYTF. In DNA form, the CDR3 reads TGTGCCAGCAGTGCAGGACAGGGTGTTCGTAACTATGGCTACACCTTC. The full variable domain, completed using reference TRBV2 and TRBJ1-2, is EPEVTQTPSHQVTQMGQEVILRCVPISNHLYFYWYRQILGQKVEFLVSFYNNEISEKSEIFDDQFSVERPDGSNFTLKIRSTKLEDSAMYFCASSAGQGVRNYGYTFGSGTRLTVV.

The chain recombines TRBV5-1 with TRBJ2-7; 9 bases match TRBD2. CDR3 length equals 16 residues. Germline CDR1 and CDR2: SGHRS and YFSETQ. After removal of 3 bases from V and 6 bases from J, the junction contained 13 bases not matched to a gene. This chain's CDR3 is CASSWELTTSGGEQYF. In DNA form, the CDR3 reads TGCGCCAGCAGCTGGGAACTAACGACTAGCGGCGGCGAGCAGTACTTC.

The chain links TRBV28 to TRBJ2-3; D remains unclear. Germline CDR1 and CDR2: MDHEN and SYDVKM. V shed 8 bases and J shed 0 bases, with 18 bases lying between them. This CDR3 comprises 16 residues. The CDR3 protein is CASAKPGRSSTDTQYF. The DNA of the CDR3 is TGTGCCAGCGCTAAACCAGGCCGATCGAGCACAGATACGCAGTATTTT.

The CDR3 spells CASSLSWGGLAAYEQYF. CDR3 DNA: TGTGCCAGCAGCTTATCGTGGGGTGGTCTAGCGGCCTACGAGCAGTACTTC. The J gene is TRBJ2-7, the V gene TRBV11-2; the match to TRBD2 covers 7 bases. V trimming: 2 bases; J trimming: 2 bases; junction bases outside the gene matches: 12. CDR1 and CDR2 (germline): SGHAT, FQNNGV. The CDR3 covers 17 residues.

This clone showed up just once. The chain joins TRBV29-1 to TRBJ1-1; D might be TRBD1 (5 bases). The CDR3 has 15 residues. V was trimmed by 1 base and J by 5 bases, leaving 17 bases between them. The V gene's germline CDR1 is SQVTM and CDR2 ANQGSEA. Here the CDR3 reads CSVEGAGSSSTEAFF. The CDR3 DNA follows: TGCAGCGTTGAAGGGGCAGGGTCGAGTTCGACTGAAGCTTTCTTT.

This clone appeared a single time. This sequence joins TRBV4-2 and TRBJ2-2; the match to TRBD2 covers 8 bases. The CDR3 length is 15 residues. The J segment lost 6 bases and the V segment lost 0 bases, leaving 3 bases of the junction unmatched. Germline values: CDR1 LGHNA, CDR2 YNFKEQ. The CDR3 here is CASSQENGGAGELFF. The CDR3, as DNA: TGTGCCAGCAGCCAAGAAAACGGGGGGGCCGGGGAGCTGTTTTTT.

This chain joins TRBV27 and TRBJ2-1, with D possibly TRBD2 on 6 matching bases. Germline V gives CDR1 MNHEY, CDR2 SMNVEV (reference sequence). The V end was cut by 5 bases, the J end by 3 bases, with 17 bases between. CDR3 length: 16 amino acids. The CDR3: CASSPRGKRSYNEQFF. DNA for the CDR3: TGTGCCAGCAGTCCCCGCGGGAAGCGGAGCTACAATGAGCAGTTCTTC.

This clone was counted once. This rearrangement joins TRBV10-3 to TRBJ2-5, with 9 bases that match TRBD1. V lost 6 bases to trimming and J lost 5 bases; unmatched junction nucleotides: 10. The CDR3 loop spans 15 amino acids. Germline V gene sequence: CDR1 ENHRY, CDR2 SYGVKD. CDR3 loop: CAISNMGQGMETQYF. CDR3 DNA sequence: TGTGCCATCAGCAACATGGGACAGGGAATGGAGACCCAGTACTTC.

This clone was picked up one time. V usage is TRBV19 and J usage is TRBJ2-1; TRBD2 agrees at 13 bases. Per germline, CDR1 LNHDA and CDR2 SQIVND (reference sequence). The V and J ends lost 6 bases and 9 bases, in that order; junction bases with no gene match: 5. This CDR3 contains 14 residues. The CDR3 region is CASRLAGGPGEQFF. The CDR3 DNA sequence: TGTGCCAGTAGACTAGCGGGAGGGCCAGGTGAGCAGTTCTTC.